This TCR beta chain is drawn from a study of OX40 agonist ivuxolimab in advanced cancers. In the study overall: Ivuxolimab was a fully human IgG2 agonistic monoclonal antibody targeting the costimulatory receptor OX40 (CD134). Intravenous ivuxolimab was administered to patients every 2 weeks at six dose levels: 0.01, 0.1, 0.3, 1.5, 3 and 10 mg/kg. Patients were allowed to have had prior anti-PD-1, anti-PD-L1 or anti-CTLA-4 therapy, and approximately 40% of the dose-escalation patients had been treated with checkpoint inhibitors. The paper covers the monotherapy dose-escalation part of the phase I ivuxolimab trial, which included N ≈ 54 patients. Of the approximately 50 dose-escalation patients, hepatocellular carcinoma was present in approximately 20, melanoma in some 15, renal cell carcinoma in 9 and head and neck cancer in 9. Partial responses occurred in three dose-escalation patients: two with cutaneous melanoma and one with hepatocellular carcinoma. The purpose of peripheral TCRbeta sequencing was to test whether ivuxolimab changed TCR sequence diversity and led to clonal T-cell expansion. The dose-escalation cohort was over 70% male with a mean age of about 60 years, ranging from about 20 to 85. Points the paper makes about the study in general: On average, CD8+ T cells showed more expanded clones than CD4+ T cells after ivuxolimab. Low levels of normalized T-cell clonal expansion were also seen in some patients who did not respond. At doses of 0.1 to 3.0 mg/kg, clonal expansion of both CD4+ and CD8+ T cells in blood was seen between baseline and week 6. The antigen specificity of the peripheral T cells that underwent clonal expansion was not determined. In partial responders in the 0.1-3.0 mg/kg groups, normalized peripheral clonal expansion was found to be among the lowest, especially among CD8+ T cells.

A remark on this clone: It lacks a known antigen. Per-base qualities were not stored, and no clone one base away is much larger.

Trimming removed 2 bases from V and 0 bases from J, leaving 11 bases between the germline ends. CDR1 and CDR2 are drawn from the germline V gene: MDHEN, SYDVKM. The cysteine opens and the phenylalanine closes a CDR3 of 16 amino acids. CDR3 DNA only is kept here, 48 bases in frame from base 1. Patients with autoimmune disease history or receiving systemic immunosuppression were excluded from the trial. In every dose cohort, peripheral blood was drawn for TCR sequencing at baseline, cycle 4 day 1, and cycle 7 day 1. The samples were taken from a phase I, first-in-human, multicenter, open-label dose-escalation trial of ivuxolimab. Adults with locally advanced or metastatic head and neck squamous cell, hepatocellular, melanoma or renal cell carcinoma were enrolled in the trial. CD4+ and CD8+ T cells were sorted separately from peripheral blood before TCR sequencing. Genomic DNA was isolated from the sorted cells so that the TCRbeta CDR3 region could be sequenced. The immunoSEQ Assay was used to sequence the TCRbeta CDR3 regions. Held by TCRdb, this immuneACCESS table contains in-frame sequences only and omits some clones. Under half of the omission traces to an unresolved V gene where checked; the cause of the rest is unknown. For this sample the table gives tens of thousands of clones, of which 90% to 95% were detected only once. Jointly, the top ten make up under 20% of the sample.

This specimen consisted of CD4+ or CD8+ T cells sorted from blood, obtained in a trial of the OX40 agonist ivuxolimab. The chain was built from TRBV28 and TRBJ1-3, with no confidently assigned D gene. This TCR was sampled from an adult with an advanced solid tumor such as melanoma, head and neck, liver or kidney cancer. For the CDR3, the sequence is CASSLPPRHSGNTIYF. The sequence in DNA is TGTGCCAGCAGTTTACCCCCACGGCACTCTGGAAACACCATATATTTT.